The 24 T cell receptor beta chains presented below share a single source sample, sequenced in a study of T cells in Graves' hyperthyroidism and ophthalmopathy. Researchers took RNA transcripts and amplified the TCR beta CDR3 regions from them. A set of HTBI primers served as the primers for a first-round RT-PCR of the TCR CDR3. MiXCR, applied by TCRdb to the multiplex PCR reads, yields one record per CDR3 protein. The table includes approximately 300,000 distinct CDR3 sequences, 15% to 20% detected once. The sequencing input was blood. All receptors come from a man aged 45-65 years with Graves' ophthalmopathy.

This clonotype was counted many times. V gene TRBV7-6 combines with J gene TRBJ1-4; D remains ambiguous. This CDR3 has 14 amino acids. Trimming took off 1 base at V and 0 bases at J, with 3 bases between the two ends. The germline V gene encodes CDR1 SGHVS and CDR2 FNYEAQ. The CDR3 nucleotides are TGTGCCAGCAGCTTAGAAGCAACTAATGAAAAACTGTTTTTT. Translating gives CASSLEATNEKLFF.

The rearrangement joins TRBV29-1 to TRBJ1-1; D is ambiguous. Germline values: CDR1 SQVTM, CDR2 ANQGSEA. The CDR3 has 15 amino acids. The germline V and J ends were trimmed by 4 bases and 0 bases, with 15 bases remaining between them. The DNA of the CDR3 is TGCAGCGTTGCGTTTCTGGGCCAAATGAACACTGAAGCTTTCTTT. Amino acids: CSVAFLGQMNTEAFF.

This sequence joins TRBV10-2 and TRBJ1-5; D unresolved. Germline-derived CDR1 and CDR2 are WSHSY and SAAADI. The ends were cut back, 5 bases at V and 5 bases at J, with 10 bases in the middle. The CDR3 has 13 amino acids. The CDR3 loop reads CASSLGWDQPQHF. The DNA of the CDR3 is TGCGCCAGCAGTTTGGGTTGGGATCAGCCCCAGCATTTT.

This clonotype was seen many times. The chain recombines TRBV20-1 with TRBJ1-1; possible D gene TRBD1, 5 bases. Germline V lookup: CDR1 DFQATT, CDR2 SNEGSKA (reference sequence). This CDR3 comprises 15 residues. V was pared by 3 bases and J by 2 bases, with 16 bases between. The CDR3 spells CSARALGGVNTEAFF. As DNA, the CDR3 is TGCAGTGCTAGGGCTCTGGGAGGGGTAAACACTGAAGCTTTCTTT.

This clonotype came up many times. V is TRBV20-1 and J is TRBJ2-5; 7 nucleotides line up with TRBD2. V shed 0 bases, J shed 2 bases, and the junction held 6 bases outside the gene matches. CDR1 is DFQATT, CDR2 SNEGSKA, per germline (reference sequence). This CDR3 region has 15 residues. CDR3: CSARDGRERQETQYF. The DNA for the CDR3 is TGCAGTGCTAGAGACGGGCGGGAGAGGCAAGAGACCCAGTACTTC.

This clonotype was counted ten times or more. The chain couples TRBV2 to TRBJ2-7, with 7 bases aligning to TRBD2. The CDR3 extends over 15 amino acids. The germline CDR1 and CDR2 sequences are SNHLY and FYNNEI. With V trimmed by 0 bases and J by 3 bases, 5 bases remained unmatched. This CDR3 reads CASSEARGSGYEQYF. The CDR3 DNA reads TGTGCCAGCAGTGAAGCGCGGGGGAGCGGCTACGAGCAGTACTTC. The variable domain in full, completed from reference TRBV2 and TRBJ2-7, reads EPEVTQTPSHQVTQMGQEVILRCVPISNHLYFYWYRQILGQKVEFLVSFYNNEISEKSEIFDDQFSVERPDGSNFTLKIRSTKLEDSAMYFCASSEARGSGYEQYFGPGTRLTVT.

The J gene is TRBJ1-1, the V gene TRBV18, with D possibly TRBD1 on 6 matching bases. With 0 bases removed from V and 4 bases from J, the gap between germline ends came to 9 bases. Looked up from germline, CDR1 is KGHSH and CDR2 is LQKENI. The CDR3 has 14 residues. Here the CDR3 DNA reads TGTGCCAGCTCACCACCCACCAGGGGCACTGAAGCTTTCTTT. It codes for CASSPPTRGTEAFF.

The rearrangement links TRBV7-9 to TRBJ2-1, with 8 bases lining up with TRBD2. The CDR3 length is 14 residues. V was pared by 5 bases and J by 12 bases, with 12 bases of the junction left unmatched. The germline CDR1 and CDR2 sequences are SEHNR and FQNEAQ (reference sequence). Here the CDR3 reads CASSMPGSGMGQFF. DNA for the CDR3: TGTGCCAGCAGCATGCCGGGTAGCGGGATGGGGCAGTTCTTC.

The sample holds many counts of this clonotype. The chain uses TRBV13 and TRBJ2-7; 12 nucleotides agree with TRBD2. The CDR3 consists of 15 residues. Germline lookup yields CDR1 PRHDT and CDR2 FYEKMQ (reference sequence). Losses at the gene ends were 4 bases for V and 0 bases for J; bases not matched to a gene: 1. The CDR3 region has the DNA TGTGCCAGCAGCTCGACTAGCGGGGGCTCCTACGAGCAGTACTTC. This sequence encodes CASSSTSGGSYEQYF.

This clonotype was seen at least ten times. J is TRBJ1-1 and V is TRBV5-1; weak D call: TRBD1 (5 bases). Trimming removed 5 bases at V and 1 base at J, with 12 bases between. Germline V gene data show CDR1 as SGHRS and CDR2 as YFSETQ. The CDR3 runs to 14 residues. This CDR3 is CASSQGSQNTEAFF. DNA for the CDR3: TGCGCCAGCAGTCAGGGCTCACAGAACACTGAAGCTTTCTTT.

This clonotype was counted many times. The J gene is TRBJ1-1, the V gene TRBV30; the D is unclear. The CDR3 is 12 residues long. V was pared by 2 bases and J by 5 bases, with 9 bases between. CDR1 is GTSNPN, CDR2 SVGIG, per germline (reference sequence). CDR3 nucleotide sequence: TGTGCCTGGAGTCGGCCGGGAACTGAAGCTTTCTTT. This encodes CAWSRPGTEAFF.

This clonotype was observed once. The chain carries TRBV5-6 and TRBJ2-4; D might be TRBD1 (6 bases). The CDR3 length is 17 residues. The V and J ends lost 0 bases and 0 bases respectively, with 13 bases between them. From germline, CDR1 is SGHDT and CDR2 YYEEEE. The CDR3 loop is CASSLVPGQLAKNIQYF. Written as DNA, the CDR3 is TGTGCCAGCAGCTTGGTACCGGGACAACTAGCCAAAAACATTCAGTACTTC.

The chain employs TRBV20-1 and TRBJ2-5; 8 bases align to TRBD1. The CDR3 has 16 residues. V lost 6 bases and J lost 7; bases outside the gene matches: 19. Germline V lookup: CDR1 DFQATT, CDR2 SNEGSKA (reference sequence). The CDR3 reads CSAVNPDRGLSGTQYF. DNA of the CDR3: TGCAGTGCCGTTAACCCTGACAGGGGCCTTTCAGGGACCCAGTACTTC.

Many counts were recorded for this clonotype. The rearrangement links TRBV27 to TRBJ2-3; TRBD1 matches at 7 bases. Unmatched junction bases numbered 2, after V lost 5 bases and J lost 6 bases. Germline V gene lookup returns CDR1 MNHEY and CDR2 SMNVEV (reference sequence). The CDR3 totals 12 residues. Here the CDR3 DNA reads TGTGCCAGCAGTCAGACAGGGGATACGCAGTATTTT. Translation gives CASSQTGDTQYF.

A few counts support this clonotype. This chain links TRBV28 with TRBJ2-2; 11 nucleotides align to TRBD1. V gave up 4 bases and J gave up 7 bases; unmatched junction bases: 11. The CDR3 is made up of 17 amino acids. The germline V gene encodes CDR1 MDHEN and CDR2 SYDVKM. CDR3 coding DNA: TGTGCCAGCAGTTCTCCCCGGGACAGGGGGACGGGCGGGGAGCTGTTTTTT. It encodes CASSSPRDRGTGGELFF.

The table lists this clonotype with a few counts. This chain connects TRBV28 to TRBJ2-1, with 7 nucleotides matching TRBD2. CDR1 and CDR2 from the germline V gene are MDHEN and SYDVKM. The CDR3 runs 15 residues. The J segment lost 6 bases and the V segment lost 5 bases, leaving 10 bases of the junction unmatched. CDR3 loop: CASSHQAGLPNEQFF. As DNA, the CDR3 is TGTGCCAGCAGTCACCAAGCGGGACTTCCCAATGAGCAGTTCTTC.

This clonotype was observed a handful of times. The chain is built from TRBV11-2 and TRBJ2-1; tentatively, D is TRBD2 (5 bases). Trimming stripped 2 bases from V and 4 bases from J, with 18 bases between. Looked up from germline, CDR1 is SGHAT and CDR2 is FQNNGV. The CDR3 contains 17 residues. The CDR3 here is CASSLSLMRVSYNEQFF. CDR3 bases: TGTGCCAGCAGCTTAAGTCTGATGCGGGTATCGTACAATGAGCAGTTCTTC.

This clonotype showed up just a few times. The V gene is TRBV12-3 or TRBV12-4, the J gene TRBJ1-3; the D is unclear. V lost 2 bases, J lost 0 bases, and 8 bases lay in between. The CDR3 totals 15 residues. The chain's CDR3 is CASSLSGSSGNTIYF. The CDR3 DNA follows: TGTGCCAGCAGTTTATCAGGAAGCTCTGGAAACACCATATATTTT.

Many counts were recorded for this clonotype. The genes are TRBV5-1 and TRBJ2-1; 8 nucleotides agree with TRBD1. In germline, CDR1 is SGHRS, CDR2 YFSETQ. CDR3 size: 15 residues. J lost 8 bases, V lost 5 bases, and 12 bases had no gene match. The CDR3 here is CASRSGTGVGYEQFF. As DNA, the CDR3 is TGCGCCAGCAGGTCCGGGACAGGCGTCGGCTATGAGCAGTTCTTC.

This clonotype was picked up a small number of times. The chain employs TRBV27 and TRBJ2-7; 7 bases are a match to TRBD1. The germline CDR1 and CDR2 sequences are MNHEY and SMNVEV (reference sequence). Unmatched junction bases numbered 8, after V lost 6 bases and J lost 3 bases. This CDR3 region has 14 residues. The CDR3: CASSWTGINYEQYF. The DNA for the CDR3 is TGTGCCAGCAGCTGGACAGGCATAAACTACGAGCAGTACTTC.

This clonotype showed up just a few times. The chain combines TRBV6-1 with TRBJ2-7; D is unclear. Germline CDR1 reads MNHNS; CDR2 reads SASEGT. Trimming pared 5 bases from V and 4 bases from J, leaving 15 bases between. The CDR3 loop spans 14 amino acids. The CDR3 DNA follows: TGTGCCAGCAGTTACTCTTATTTACAGTACGAGCAGTACTTC. This codes for CASSYSYLQYEQYF.

At least ten counts were recorded for this clonotype. V gene TRBV2 combines with J gene TRBJ2-6; D is undetermined. This CDR3 contains 14 residues. V lost 10 bases and J 0 bases, leaving 10 bases between the germline ends. Germline V gene data show CDR1 as SNHLY and CDR2 as FYNNEI. CDR3 DNA sequence: TGTGCCACCCTCAAGACCTCTGGGGCCAACGTCCTGACTTTC. Translating gives CATLKTSGANVLTF. Variable domain in full (rest from reference TRBV2 and TRBJ2-6): EPEVTQTPSHQVTQMGQEVILRCVPISNHLYFYWYRQILGQKVEFLVSFYNNEISEKSEIFDDQFSVERPDGSNFTLKIRSTKLEDSAMYFCATLKTSGANVLTFGAGSRLTVL.

This clonotype was observed many times. V usage is TRBV5-1 and J usage is TRBJ1-6, with TRBD1 matching over 8 bases. Unmatched junction bases numbered 7, after V lost 4 bases and J lost 10 bases. This CDR3 contains 14 residues. Germline values: CDR1 SGHRS, CDR2 YFSETQ. The CDR3 DNA follows: TGCGCCAGCAGCAACGGGACAGGTGGCTCACCCCTCCACTTT. Translated: CASSNGTGGSPLHF.

The chain recombines TRBV29-1 with TRBJ2-3; no clear D gene. V lost 3 bases to trimming and J lost 0 bases, with 7 bases between them. The CDR3 spans 13 residues. Germline V gene data show CDR1 as SQVTM and CDR2 as ANQGSEA. CDR3 region: CSVEYRSTDTQYF. Written as DNA, the CDR3 is TGCAGCGTTGAGTACCGGAGCACAGATACGCAGTATTTT.